This TCR beta chain was captured by sequencing in a study of OX40 agonist ivuxolimab in advanced cancers. Background on the study: A diagnosis of hepatocellular carcinoma, melanoma, renal cell or head and neck cancer was present in dose-escalation patients. Study-wide results and caveats: People who partly responded at 0.1-3.0 mg/kg had some of the least clonal expansion seen.

Only in-frame clones appear in the TCRdb table, and some are missing; sequencing was by immunoSEQ multiplex PCR. Here the sample spans 85,000 to 100,000 clones, approximately 89% being singletons. Anyone with autoimmune disease history or systemic immunosuppression was excluded. Germline-derived CDR1 and CDR2 are MDHEN and SYDVKM. The CDR3 has 16 residues. V gave up 6 bases and J gave up 7 bases; unmatched junction bases: 13. Concerning this clone itself: Its antigen is unknown.

This sequence joins TRBV28 and TRBJ2-3; 10 positions agree with TRBD1. The origin of this receptor is an adult with an advanced solid tumor such as melanoma, head and neck, liver or kidney cancer. Specimen: CD4+ or CD8+ T cells sorted from blood, collected in a trial of the OX40 agonist ivuxolimab. In DNA, the CDR3 is TGTGCCAGCAGCCCCCTGGGGACAGGGGTTATGAATACGCAGTATTTT. Residues: CASSPLGTGVMNTQYF.